The 28 T cell receptor beta chains listed next were all sequenced from one sample in a study of T cell responses to AZD1222 COVID-19 vaccine. Sequencing used immunoSEQ multiplex PCR; TCRdb keeps in-frame clones, though not all of them. The profile shows about 210,000 clones, around 94% of them singletons. This sample comprised peripheral blood, obtained 28 days after the second dose of the MenACWY control vaccine. Receptors originate from an adult who received the MenACWY meningococcal vaccine as a control.

The CDR3 coding sequence is TGTGCCATCAGTGAGTCGTCGCCGCAGAGCTCCTACGAGCAGTACTTC. This gives the protein CAISESSPQSSYEQYF. V usage is TRBV10-3 and J usage is TRBJ2-7; D is undetermined. CDR1 is ENHRY, CDR2 SYGVKD, per germline. V dropped 0 bases and J dropped 0 bases, with 12 bases sitting between them. The CDR3 loop spans 16 amino acids.

The J gene is TRBJ2-5, the V gene TRBV7-2, with 8 bases lining up with TRBD2. This CDR3 comprises 15 residues. The junction had 3 bases not matched to a gene; V was cut back by 1 base and J by 2 bases. CDR1 is SGHTA and CDR2 is FQGNSA in the germline V gene. The chain's CDR3 is CASSLELAVQETQYF. The CDR3, as DNA: TGTGCCAGCAGCTTAGAACTAGCGGTGCAAGAGACCCAGTACTTC.

This chain uses TRBV4-2 with TRBJ2-3; a weak D match, TRBD2 (5 bases). CDR1 is LGHNA, CDR2 YNFKEQ, per germline. The CDR3 consists of 15 residues. V lost 4 bases to trimming and J lost 2 bases, with 13 bases between them. The chain's CDR3 is CASSPRRGDTDTQYF. DNA of the CDR3: TGTGCCAGCAGCCCTAGACGGGGTGACACAGATACGCAGTATTTT.

This rearrangement joins TRBV12-3 or TRBV12-4 to TRBJ1-1; no reliable D call. CDR3 length: 11 amino acids. Deletions cut 8 bases from V and 4 bases from J, with 8 bases between. CDR3 DNA sequence: TGTGCCAGCGTCCGGGCCACTGAAGCTTTCTTT. It yields the protein CASVRATEAFF.

This chain connects TRBV4-2 to TRBJ1-5; D is perhaps TRBD1 (5 bases). Trimming removed 0 bases from V and 1 base from J, with 16 bases in between. This CDR3 has 18 residues. Looked up from germline, CDR1 is LGHNA and CDR2 is YNFKEQ. The CDR3 region is CASSQEGTSGGSNQPQHF. CDR3 DNA: TGTGCCAGCAGCCAAGAGGGGACCTCGGGGGGGAGCAATCAGCCCCAGCATTTT.

The chain is built from TRBV9 and TRBJ2-2; D possibly corresponds to TRBD2 (6 bases). Germline CDR1 is SGDLS and CDR2 is YYNGEE. There are 14 residues in the CDR3. V was trimmed by 3 bases and J by 6 bases, leaving 12 bases between them. DNA for the CDR3: TGTGCCAGCAGCGCTGGCGGGGAATCCGGGGAGCTGTTTTTT. Its translation: CASSAGGESGELFF.

J is TRBJ1-1 and V is TRBV5-4; 7 nucleotides align to TRBD1. Germline V gives CDR1 SGHNT, CDR2 YYREEE (reference sequence). The trim removed 4 bases at V and 1 base at J, leaving 4 bases unmatched. The CDR3 totals 14 residues. The CDR3 nucleotides read TGTGCCAGCAGCCCGACAGGGCCGAACACTGAAGCTTTCTTT. Encoded protein: CASSPTGPNTEAFF.

This clone showed up just once. V gene TRBV10-3 combines with J gene TRBJ1-1; unclear D gene. With 10 bases removed from V and 1 base from J, the gap between germline ends came to 13 bases. Germline V gene lookup returns CDR1 ENHRY and CDR2 SYGVKD. This CDR3 comprises 13 residues. The CDR3 DNA follows: TGTGCCACCGCCGACAACCCGAACACTGAAGCTTTCTTT. Translated, it gives CATADNPNTEAFF.

The rearrangement uses TRBV27 and TRBJ1-1; D might be TRBD1 (6 bases). Germline V lookup: CDR1 MNHEY, CDR2 SMNVEV (reference sequence). Trimming took off 3 bases at V and 1 base at J, with 12 bases between the two ends. The CDR3 extends over 15 amino acids. The chain's CDR3 is CASSLGGNWNTEAFF. The CDR3 DNA follows: TGTGCCAGCAGTTTGGGGGGCAACTGGAACACTGAAGCTTTCTTT.

This clone appeared a few times. The V gene is TRBV7-3, the J gene TRBJ2-7, with D perhaps matching TRBD1 (5 bases). From germline, CDR1 is SGHTA and CDR2 FQGTGA. Trimming shortened V by 2 bases and J by 4 bases, and 12 bases separated the two germline ends. The CDR3 is made up of 14 amino acids. This chain's CDR3 is CASSLAGWSYEQYF. The CDR3 DNA reads as TGTGCCAGCAGCTTAGCAGGGTGGTCGTACGAGCAGTACTTC.

The chain has TRBV19 and TRBJ2-7; D gene ambiguous. Trimming removed 3 bases from V and 0 bases from J, with 9 bases in between. The CDR3 consists of 14 residues. Germline lookup yields CDR1 LNHDA and CDR2 SQIVND (reference sequence). The CDR3 DNA reads as TGTGCCAGTAGTATGTGGAGAACCTCCTACGAGCAGTACTTC. Its translation: CASSMWRTSYEQYF.

A note on this clone: The sample has other DNA sequences that encode this CDR3 too. J is TRBJ2-5 and V is TRBV4-3; D uncertain. Trimming removed 1 base from V and 3 bases from J, with 9 bases in between. Per germline, CDR1 LGHNA and CDR2 YSLEER. The CDR3 is made up of 14 amino acids. The CDR3: CASSQGGREETQYF. The DNA of the CDR3 is TGCGCCAGCAGCCAAGGAGGACGAGAAGAGACCCAGTACTTC.

The rearrangement uses TRBV28 and TRBJ1-4, with a possible D match to TRBD1 (5 bases). Germline lookup yields CDR1 MDHEN and CDR2 SYDVKM. The V gene lost 6 bases and the J gene lost 7 bases, with 18 bases spanning the gap. The length of the CDR3 is 15 residues. The CDR3 DNA sequence: TGTGCCAGCAGGACCGACAGAAGGCGGCTTGAAAAACTGTTTTTT. Protein: CASRTDRRRLEKLFF.

The chain couples TRBV7-8 to TRBJ2-7, with 11 bases fitting TRBD2. The CDR3 consists of 17 residues. CDR1 is SGHVS, CDR2 FQNEAQ, per germline. The J segment lost 3 bases and the V segment lost 1 base, leaving 8 bases of the junction unmatched. The CDR3 nucleotides are TGTGCCAGCAGCTTAGATCACCTAGCGGGGGGCCGCTACGAGCAGTACTTC. Its translation: CASSLDHLAGGRYEQYF.

The V call is TRBV15, the J call TRBJ2-7, with 7 bases lining up with TRBD2. Germline CDR1 reads LNHNV; CDR2 reads YYDKDF (reference sequence). V dropped 6 bases and J dropped 0; count of bases not matched to a gene: 2. This CDR3 is 13 amino acids long. The CDR3 bases are TGTGCCACCAGGGCTAGCGGCTCCTACGAGCAGTACTTC. This translates into CATRASGSYEQYF. Looking up the rest from reference TRBV15 and TRBJ2-7 gives the full variable domain: DAMVIQNPRYQVTQFGKPVTLSCSQTLNHNVMYWYQQKSSQAPKLLFHYYDKDFNNEADTPDNFQSRRPNTSFCFLDIRSPGLGDTAMYLCATRASGSYEQYFGPGTRLTVT.

The chain recombines TRBV28 with TRBJ2-2, with 7 bases matching TRBD1. Germline loops: CDR1 MDHEN, CDR2 SYDVKM. V was pared by 5 bases and J by 4 bases, with 7 bases of the junction left unmatched. This CDR3 comprises 15 residues. For the CDR3, the DNA is TGTGCCAGCAGTCCCAGACAGGGCGGCACCGGGGAGCTGTTTTTT. Its protein product is CASSPRQGGTGELFF.

The chain carries TRBV7-5 and TRBJ1-5; the D call in the table, TRBD1, was not verified against the DNA. TRBV7-5 is a pseudogene segment. The CDR3 is 14 amino acids. The CDR3 loop is CVRSRTALYQPQHF. The CDR3 DNA is TGTGTCAGAAGCCGCACAGCACTCTATCAGCCCCAGCATTTT.

This rearrangement joins TRBV3-1 (or the pseudogene TRBV3-2) to TRBJ2-7, with D possibly TRBD2 on 5 matching bases. Germline CDR1 and CDR2: LGHDT and YNNKEL (reference sequence). V gave up 4 bases and J gave up 6 bases, with 10 bases separating them. The CDR3 loop spans 12 amino acids. CDR3 in amino acids: CASSLRTSEQYF. CDR3 coding DNA: TGTGCCAGCAGCCTACGAACTAGCGAGCAGTACTTC.

The chain uses TRBV2 and TRBJ2-5, with D perhaps matching TRBD1 (6 bases). V dropped 5 bases and J dropped 5 bases, with 12 bases sitting between them. This CDR3 has 13 amino acids. CDR1 is SNHLY, CDR2 FYNNEI, per germline. Here the CDR3 DNA reads TGTGCCAGCAGTTTAAACCAGGGGGAGACCCAGTACTTC. It translates to CASSLNQGETQYF.

V is TRBV4-2 and J is TRBJ2-7; 11 bases fit TRBD1. The CDR3 is 16 amino acids. CDR1 LGHNA and CDR2 YNFKEQ come from the germline V gene. V gave up 4 bases and J gave up 6 bases; unmatched junction bases: 11. The CDR3 here is CASSRITGTGGFEQYF. The CDR3 DNA follows: TGTGCCAGCAGCCGGATTACCGGGACAGGGGGTTTCGAGCAGTACTTC.

The CDR3 DNA is TGCGCCAGCAGCTTGTCGGGGGCCGCCTACGAGCAGTACTTC. The encoded protein is CASSLSGAAYEQYF. This chain uses TRBV5-1 with TRBJ2-7, with D tentatively TRBD1 or TRBD2 (6 bases each). From germline, CDR1 is SGHRS and CDR2 YFSETQ. Trimming cost V 1 base and J 2 bases, with 10 bases left between them. CDR3 length: 14 amino acids.

The rearrangement uses TRBV28 and TRBJ2-3, with 13 bases that match TRBD2. CDR1 is MDHEN and CDR2 is SYDVKM in the germline V gene. J lost 5 bases, V lost 4 bases, and 3 bases had no gene match. CDR3 length equals 15 residues. DNA of the CDR3: TGTGCCAGCAGTTCGGGACTAGCGGGGAAAGATACGCAGTATTTT. This gives the protein CASSSGLAGKDTQYF.

The chain uses TRBV28 and TRBJ2-3; tentatively, D is TRBD2 (5 bases). From germline, CDR1 is MDHEN and CDR2 SYDVKM. Trimming took 0 bases from V and 3 from J, leaving 13 bases between them. The CDR3 spans 16 residues. CDR3 in DNA: TGTGCCAGCAGTTTATGGTCCGCGGGTGCGACAGATACGCAGTATTTT. Its protein is CASSLWSAGATDTQYF.

The chain carries TRBV13 and TRBJ1-2; D is possibly TRBD1 (5 bases). The V end lost 1 base, the J end lost 5 bases, and 11 bases lay between the germline ends. The CDR3 has 14 amino acids. CDR1 and CDR2 (germline): PRHDT, FYEKMQ (reference sequence). CDR3 sequence: CASSLAPGGYGYTF. The CDR3 DNA sequence: TGTGCCAGCAGCTTAGCTCCGGGGGGGTATGGCTACACCTTC.

V usage is TRBV27 and J usage is TRBJ2-2; D possibly corresponds to TRBD1 (5 bases). Deletions cut 2 bases from V and 2 bases from J, with 12 bases between. From germline, CDR1 is MNHEY and CDR2 SMNVEV (reference sequence). The CDR3 totals 16 residues. The DNA for the CDR3 is TGTGCCAGCAGTTTAGATCCAGGGTCCAACACCGGGGAGCTGTTTTTT. Translated: CASSLDPGSNTGELFF.

The V call is TRBV5-1, the J call TRBJ2-2, with a tentative D call TRBD2 (6 bases). V was shortened by 2 bases and J by 6 bases, with 8 bases between the two germline ends. The CDR3 has 13 residues. Looked up from germline, CDR1 is SGHRS and CDR2 is YFSETQ. CDR3 DNA: TGCGCCAGCAGCTTACCGGGGGCCGGGGAGCTGTTTTTT. Translation gives CASSLPGAGELFF.

This sequence joins TRBV3-1 (or the pseudogene TRBV3-2) and TRBJ1-2, with D tentatively TRBD1 (6 bases). The CDR3 spans 14 residues. Per germline, CDR1 LGHDT and CDR2 YNNKEL (reference sequence). V lost 0 bases and J 8 bases, leaving 13 bases between the germline ends. This CDR3 reads CASSQDFGGRGYTF. The CDR3 bases are TGTGCCAGCAGCCAAGATTTCGGGGGCCGAGGCTACACCTTC.

This clone was seen a few times. This sequence joins TRBV7-9 and TRBJ2-7, with 7 nucleotides matching TRBD2. Trimming took 7 bases from V and 0 from J; bases not matched to a gene: 12. The CDR3 extends over 16 amino acids. CDR1 is SEHNR and CDR2 is FQNEAQ in the germline V gene (reference sequence). This chain's CDR3 is CASNPSEGGSSYEQYF. The CDR3 DNA reads as TGTGCCAGCAACCCATCCGAGGGCGGGAGCTCCTACGAGCAGTACTTC.